Below, 27 T cell receptor beta chains from the same sample are listed, as sequenced in a study of early T cells in non-severe SARS-CoV-2 infection. One entry per CDR3 protein, called by TCRdb with MiXCR from the 5' RACE reads. The data show tens of thousands of distinct CDR3 sequences, 12% seen once. The sequenced sample consisted of whole blood. Every receptor here comes from an adult who was a healthcare worker with PCR-confirmed SARS-CoV-2 infection or an uninfected control (not recorded which).

This clonotype was picked up many times. One junction end does not reproduce the germline sequence, and a read error may be involved. The genes are TRBV12-5 and TRBJ2-1; D might be TRBD2 (6 bases). CDR3 length: 17 residues. Germline CDR1 is LGHNT and CDR2 is FRNRAP. CDR3 coding DNA: TGTGCTAGTGGTTTGGTACCAGGACTAACTACCTACAGTGAGCAGTTCTTC. As protein: CASGLVPGLTTYSEQFF.

This rearrangement joins TRBV24-1 to TRBJ1-6; possibly TRBD1 for D (5 bases). Germline CDR1 KGHDR, CDR2 SFDVKD. The CDR3 runs 16 residues. Trimming left V 0 bases short and J 7 bases short, with 12 bases between. As DNA, the CDR3 is TGTGCCACCAGTGATTTGCGAAGGGACGTAAATTCACCCCTCCACTTT. It yields the protein CATSDLRRDVNSPLHF.

The rearrangement links TRBV10-3 to TRBJ2-3, with TRBD2 identical over 10 bases. The V gene's germline CDR1 is ENHRY and CDR2 SYGVKD. V lost 2 bases, J lost 4 bases, and 0 bases stayed unmatched. This CDR3 contains 14 residues. CDR3 loop: CAISELAGADTQYF. The CDR3 DNA reads TGTGCCATCAGTGAGCTAGCGGGAGCAGATACGCAGTATTTT.

The V gene is TRBV7-2, the J gene TRBJ1-2, with D unclear. Per the germline V gene, CDR1 is SGHTA and CDR2 is FQGNSA. CDR3 length equals 13 residues. Trimming took 1 base from V and 8 from J, leaving 11 bases between them. This CDR3 is CASSLVPGGGYTF. The CDR3 DNA follows: TGTGCCAGCAGCTTAGTACCCGGAGGCGGCTACACCTTC.

This sequence joins TRBV20-1 and TRBJ1-4; TRBD1 aligns across 8 bases. Looked up from germline, CDR1 is DFQATT and CDR2 is SNEGSKA (reference sequence). The junction had 2 bases not matched to a gene; V was cut back by 5 bases and J by 0 bases. The CDR3 is made up of 14 amino acids. The CDR3 DNA follows: TGCAGTGCTGGACAGGGATCAACTAATGAAAAACTGTTTTTT. Amino acid sequence: CSAGQGSTNEKLFF.

The CDR3 sequence: CASSQDPGGTEAFF. The CDR3 coding sequence is TGTGCCAGCAGCCAAGATCCCGGGGGCACTGAAGCTTTCTTT. This rearrangement joins TRBV3-1 to TRBJ1-1, with a tentative D call TRBD1 (5 bases). The germline V gene has CDR1 LGHDT and CDR2 YNNKEL (reference sequence). Between the trimmed V and J ends, which lost 0 bases and 4 bases, there was a span of 9 bases. CDR3 length equals 14 residues.

The chain uses TRBV4-1 and TRBJ2-7, with TRBD2 matching over 14 bases. The germline CDR1 and CDR2 sequences are MGHRA and YSYEKL. CDR3 length equals 18 residues. V was clipped by 4 bases and J by 2 bases; unmatched bases: 10. CDR3 sequence (DNA): TGCGCCAGCAGCCGCAGGGGGACTAGCGGGAGTGGAACCTACGAGCAGTACTTC. Translating gives CASSRRGTSGSGTYEQYF.

This clonotype was counted at least ten times. CDR3 sequence reads: CASSFREEQFF. The CDR3 nucleotides read TGTGCCAGCAGTTTCCGGGAGGAGCAGTTCTTC. This rearrangement joins TRBV12-3 or TRBV12-4 to TRBJ2-1; maybe TRBD2 (6 bases). This CDR3 comprises 11 residues. Trimming left V 3 bases short and J 10 bases short, with 7 bases between.

This clonotype came up many times. The V and J genes are TRBV29-1 and TRBJ2-1, with 8 bases aligning to TRBD1. This CDR3 contains 13 residues. In germline, CDR1 is SQVTM, CDR2 ANQGSEA. V lost 3 bases to trimming and J lost 7 bases; unmatched junction nucleotides: 5. The CDR3, as DNA: TGCAGCGTTGATAGACAGGGGCGAAATGAGCAGTTCTTC. Protein product: CSVDRQGRNEQFF.

This clonotype was counted between two and nine times. The chain carries TRBV20-1 and TRBJ2-1, with D perhaps matching TRBD2 (5 bases). The CDR3 consists of 16 residues. Looked up from germline, CDR1 is DFQATT and CDR2 is SNEGSKA (reference sequence). Trimming took off 1 base at V and 7 bases at J, with 20 bases between the two ends. In DNA, the CDR3 is TGCAGTGCTAGAGCCTATCTAGCCGGAGCATTGAATGAGCAGTTCTTC. It yields the protein CSARAYLAGALNEQFF.

This clonotype was detected many times. CDR3 region: CASSLEGWNNEQFF. The CDR3 DNA is TGTGCCAGCAGCTTAGAGGGCTGGAACAATGAGCAGTTCTTC. The V call is TRBV7-9, the J call TRBJ2-1, with D uncertain. This CDR3 contains 14 residues. V gave up 1 base and J gave up 5 bases, with 9 bases separating them. The germline gives CDR1 SEHNR, CDR2 FQNEAQ (reference sequence).

This clonotype was recorded many times. The V and J genes are TRBV6-5 and TRBJ1-6; tentatively, D is TRBD1 (5 bases). This CDR3 comprises 15 residues. Germline V lookup: CDR1 MNHEY, CDR2 SVGAGI. Trimming left V 6 bases short and J 5 bases short, with 14 bases between. The CDR3 region has the DNA TGTGCCAGCAGATTACTCGGGGGAAATAATTCACCCCTCCACTTT. Translating gives CASRLLGGNNSPLHF.

The V and J genes are TRBV3-1 and TRBJ1-5, with no clear D. Looked up from germline, CDR1 is LGHDT and CDR2 is YNNKEL (reference sequence). Trimming cost V 1 base and J 7 bases, with 5 bases left between them. This CDR3 is built from 12 residues. The CDR3 bases are TGTGCCAGCAGCCAAGCAGGACAGCCCCAGCATTTT. It is translated as CASSQAGQPQHF.

In its sample, this clonotype was seen many times. The chain combines TRBV11-2 with TRBJ1-2; D not resolved. This CDR3 comprises 14 residues. Trimming shortened V by 0 bases and J by 3 bases, and 8 bases separated the two germline ends. Germline CDR1 is SGHAT and CDR2 is FQNNGV. CDR3 sequence (DNA): TGTGCCAGCAGCTTAGAACCGGACCACTATGGCTACACCTTC. This translates into CASSLEPDHYGYTF.

Many counts were recorded for this clonotype. The rearrangement joins TRBV12-3 or TRBV12-4 to TRBJ2-7; TRBD2 agrees at 8 bases. Losses at the gene ends were 0 bases for V and 2 bases for J; bases not matched to a gene: 6. This CDR3 region has 16 residues. CDR3 sequence (DNA): TGTGCCAGCAGTTTAGCGCTCGTTAGCGGGACCTACGAGCAGTACTTC. Protein: CASSLALVSGTYEQYF.

This chain uses TRBV7-9 with TRBJ1-2; 8 nucleotides match TRBD1. From germline, CDR1 is SEHNR and CDR2 FQNEAQ (reference sequence). With 2 bases clipped from V and 7 bases from J, the junction kept 12 bases outside the gene matches. CDR3 length equals 16 residues. The chain's CDR3 is CASSLTGGTSGAGYTF. The CDR3 DNA reads TGTGCCAGCAGCTTAACAGGGGGGACCTCGGGTGCTGGCTACACCTTC.

On this clonotype: No conserved phenylalanine or tryptophan is present at the end of the CDR3, so a read error is the likely explanation. V usage is TRBV7-2 and J usage is TRBJ2-2, with D tentatively TRBD2 (6 bases). CDR3 length equals 12 residues. Germline loops: CDR1 SGHTA, CDR2 FQGNSA. CDR3 sequence reads: CASSLAGGKLFL. The CDR3 nucleotides are TGTGCCAGCAGCTTAGCGGGCGGGAAGCTGTTTTTA.

This clonotype appeared a few times. The chain employs TRBV25-1 and TRBJ2-3, with TRBD2 matching over 13 bases. In germline, CDR1 is MGHDK, CDR2 SYGVNS. The V segment lost 2 bases and the J segment 3 bases; nucleotides outside the gene matches: 5. The CDR3 length is 17 residues. The CDR3 nucleotides read TGTGCCAGCAGTGAAGCCAAACTAGCGGGAGGGACAGATACGCAGTATTTT. Encoded protein: CASSEAKLAGGTDTQYF.

This chain joins TRBV3-1 and TRBJ1-2; possible D gene TRBD1, 6 bases. V lost 5 bases and J lost 8, with 18 bases in between. Germline V gene lookup returns CDR1 LGHDT and CDR2 YNNKEL (reference sequence). The CDR3 extends over 14 amino acids. CDR3 DNA: TGTGCCAGCAGCTACCAGACAGGTCCCAGCGGCTACACCTTC. It codes for CASSYQTGPSGYTF.

This clonotype showed up many times. V gene TRBV20-1 combines with J gene TRBJ1-5, with 9 positions matching TRBD1. CDR3 size: 15 residues. The V gene's germline CDR1 is DFQATT and CDR2 SNEGSKA (reference sequence). V dropped 6 bases and J dropped 5; count of bases not matched to a gene: 11. CDR3 bases: TGCAGTGCGACCGAGCAAGACAGGGGGGATCAGCCCCAGCATTTT. This codes for CSATEQDRGDQPQHF.

This clonotype showed up many times. The rearrangement uses TRBV7-9 and TRBJ2-1; D possibly corresponds to TRBD1 (7 bases). V gave up 5 bases and J gave up 1 base, with 15 bases separating them. The germline gives CDR1 SEHNR, CDR2 FQNEAQ (reference sequence). The CDR3 consists of 16 residues. CDR3 amino acids: CASSGAQGGSYNEQFF. CDR3 in DNA: TGTGCCAGCAGCGGGGCCCAGGGGGGATCCTACAATGAGCAGTTCTTC.

CDR3 protein: CASSPGEPETQYF. The DNA of the CDR3 is TGTGCCAGCAGTCCAGGGGAGCCGGAGACCCAGTACTTC. V gene TRBV6-5 combines with J gene TRBJ2-5; perhaps TRBD1 as D (6 bases). From germline, CDR1 is MNHEY and CDR2 SVGAGI. Trimming cost V 5 bases and J 5 bases, with 12 bases left between them. CDR3 length: 13 amino acids.

This clonotype was counted many times. CDR3 sequence: CASGPSAYTQYF. The CDR3 DNA is TGTGCTAGCGGGCCCTCTGCGTATACGCAGTATTTT. This rearrangement joins TRBV7-7 to TRBJ2-3, with 7 bases lining up with TRBD2. CDR1 is SSHAT, CDR2 FNYEAQ, per germline (reference sequence). The length of the CDR3 is 12 residues.

This clonotype came up many times. The V gene is TRBV7-9, the J gene TRBJ2-1; D gene ambiguous. V was shortened by 3 bases and J by 0 bases, with 6 bases between the two germline ends. Germline-derived CDR1 and CDR2 are SEHNR and FQNEAQ (reference sequence). This CDR3 region has 14 residues. The CDR3 coding sequence is TGTGCCAGCAGCTTGGCTAGCTCCTACAATGAGCAGTTCTTC. As protein: CASSLASSYNEQFF.

This chain uses TRBV7-3 with TRBJ2-1, with a possible D match to TRBD1 (6 bases). Trimming took off 5 bases at V and 5 bases at J, with 10 bases between the two ends. The CDR3 consists of 13 residues. CDR1 and CDR2 from the germline V gene are SGHTA and FQGTGA. CDR3 in DNA: TGTGCCAGCAGCCCAGGGGCAAACAATGAGCAGTTCTTC. Protein: CASSPGANNEQFF.

The rearrangement joins TRBV7-2 to TRBJ2-1, with no clear D. Trimming pared 1 base from V and 7 bases from J, leaving 11 bases between. The CDR3 length is 14 residues. Germline CDR1 and CDR2: SGHTA and FQGNSA. This CDR3 reads CASSLDAQANEQFF. DNA for the CDR3: TGTGCCAGCAGCTTAGATGCCCAGGCTAATGAGCAGTTCTTC.

Comments on this clonotype: The junction differs from germline at one of its ends, possibly a read error. The chain joins TRBV7-7 to TRBJ2-2, with TRBD2 matching over 7 bases. This CDR3 spans 16 amino acids. CDR1 is SSHAT and CDR2 is FNYEAQ in the germline V gene (reference sequence). CDR3 coding DNA: TGTGCTAGCAGCCGCAACCCGACTAGCCCCACCGGGGAGCTGTTTTTT. This gives the protein CASSRNPTSPTGELFF. The full variable domain, in which reference TRBV7-7 and TRBJ2-2 provide the parts outside the CDR3, is GAGVSQSPRYKVTKRGQDVTLRCDPISSHATLYWYQQALGQGPEFLTYFNYEAQPDKSGLPSDRFSAERPEGSISTLTIQRTEQRDSAMYRCASSRNPTSPTGELFFGEGSRLTVL.